This passage covers 17 T cell receptor beta chains from one sample sequenced in a study of shared clonotypes between healthy human individuals. Assay used: immunoSEQ multiplex PCR; TCRdb lists only in-frame clones, some missing. This sample has roughly 2 million clones, with about 94% found just once. What was sequenced was naive CD4+ T cells sorted from blood. Subset indicated: CD45RA+ positively selected. Receptors originate from a man aged 18 to 29 in good health.

As concerns this clone: At the DNA level, this CDR3 is encoded by other sequences in the same sample as well. V usage is TRBV11-3 and J usage is TRBJ2-1; D unclear. V gave up 5 bases and J gave up 0 bases, with 5 bases separating them. Germline CDR1 and CDR2: SGHNT and YENEEA. The CDR3 spans 13 residues. The CDR3 here is CASSLDSYNEQFF. CDR3 nucleotide sequence: TGTGCCAGCAGCCTCGACTCCTACAATGAGCAGTTCTTC.

The rearrangement links TRBV28 to TRBJ1-2, with D possibly TRBD1 on 5 matching bases. This CDR3 has 15 amino acids. The germline V gene has CDR1 MDHEN and CDR2 SYDVKM. Deletions cut 3 bases from V and 8 bases from J, with 19 bases between. The CDR3 is CASSFGGKRQNGYTF. The CDR3, as DNA: TGTGCCAGCAGTTTTGGGGGAAAACGGCAGAACGGCTACACCTTC.

The chain has TRBV5-8 and TRBJ2-1, with 8 bases aligning to TRBD1. V shed 0 bases and J 5 bases; nucleotides not matched to a gene: 7. Germline CDR1 and CDR2: SGHTS and YDEGEE. There are 16 residues in the CDR3. CDR3 sequence reads: CASSLGAWTGNNEQFF. CDR3 in DNA: TGTGCCAGCAGCTTGGGCGCCTGGACAGGGAACAATGAGCAGTTCTTC.

This clone was found a few times. The V call is TRBV11-2, the J call TRBJ2-7, with D possibly matching TRBD1 (6 bases). This CDR3 is built from 14 residues. In germline, CDR1 is SGHAT, CDR2 FQNNGV. V lost 1 base and J 6 bases, leaving 13 bases between the germline ends. CDR3 nucleotides: TGTGCCAGCAGCTTAGGGGGGCGCTTCGCCGAGCAGTACTTC. Its protein is CASSLGGRFAEQYF.

Here the CDR3 reads CASSLERHTDTQYF. The CDR3 nucleotides are TGTGCCAGCAGCTTAGAGCGTCACACAGATACGCAGTATTTT. The V and J genes are TRBV11-2 and TRBJ2-3, with D hard to call. The CDR3 runs to 14 residues. Germline V gene lookup returns CDR1 SGHAT and CDR2 FQNNGV. V was pared by 0 bases and J by 2 bases, with 6 bases between.

The chain combines TRBV7-9 with TRBJ2-7; maybe TRBD1 (6 bases). Deletions cut 1 base from V and 2 bases from J, with 15 bases between. CDR1 SEHNR and CDR2 FQNEAQ come from the germline V gene (reference sequence). The CDR3 sequence is 16 residues long. The CDR3 DNA is TGTGCCAGCAGCTTAGAGGTAGTGGGGGCTCCCTACGAGCAGTACTTC. Residues: CASSLEVVGAPYEQYF.

This chain connects TRBV6-1 to TRBJ1-6; no clear D gene. The CDR3 consists of 14 residues. The germline V gene encodes CDR1 MNHNS and CDR2 SASEGT. V was shortened by 4 bases and J by 8 bases, with 12 bases between the two germline ends. CDR3 amino acids: CASSVAPIDSPLHF. The CDR3 DNA follows: TGTGCCAGCAGTGTCGCCCCAATAGATTCACCCCTCCACTTT.

The V gene is TRBV5-4, the J gene TRBJ2-5; a possible D gene is TRBD2 (5 bases). Trimming removed 0 bases at V and 1 base at J, with 10 bases between. CDR3 length: 15 residues. Germline values: CDR1 SGHNT, CDR2 YYREEE (reference sequence). CDR3 bases: TGTGCCAGCAGCTTGGCCTCAGGACTCCAAGAGACCCAGTACTTC. Translating gives CASSLASGLQETQYF. Full variable domain (remainder filled in from reference TRBV5-4 and TRBJ2-5): ETGVTQSPTHLIKTRGQQVTLRCSSQSGHNTVSWYQQALGQGPQFIFQYYREEENGRGNFPPRFSGLQFPNYSSELNVNALELDDSALYLCASSLASGLQETQYFGPGTRLLVL.

The chain uses TRBV6-1 and TRBJ1-5; 7 bases are shared with TRBD1. The CDR3 is 16 residues long. Germline assignment: CDR1 MNHNS and CDR2 SASEGT. The trim removed 0 bases at V and 7 bases at J, leaving 9 bases unmatched. The CDR3 protein is CASSEALGTDGQPQHF. DNA for the CDR3: TGTGCCAGCAGTGAAGCGCTCGGGACAGATGGACAGCCCCAGCATTTT.

For this clone: Other DNA sequences within the sample encode an identical CDR3. The chain carries TRBV5-1 and TRBJ1-1; D gene uncertain. The CDR3 consists of 13 residues. Per germline, CDR1 SGHRS and CDR2 YFSETQ. V gave up 2 bases and J gave up 1 base, with 6 bases separating them. This CDR3 is CASSFEWNTEAFF. The CDR3, as DNA: TGCGCCAGCAGCTTCGAATGGAACACTGAAGCTTTCTTT.

This clone was counted once. The V gene is TRBV7-9, the J gene TRBJ2-1; D not certain. The germline V gene encodes CDR1 SEHNR and CDR2 FQNEAQ (reference sequence). The germline V and J ends were trimmed by 4 bases and 3 bases, with 16 bases remaining between them. There are 16 residues in the CDR3. CDR3: CASSSGARGSYNEQFF. CDR3 DNA: TGTGCCAGCAGCTCTGGTGCCAGAGGCAGCTACAATGAGCAGTTCTTC.

This clone was seen once. This specimen includes other DNA sequences encoding the same CDR3. The chain is built from TRBV18 and TRBJ2-7, with D possibly TRBD2 on 6 matching bases. The V end lost 3 bases, the J end lost 1 base, and 10 bases lay between the germline ends. This CDR3 is 14 amino acids long. Per germline, CDR1 KGHSH and CDR2 LQKENI. For the CDR3, the DNA is TGTGCCAGCTCACCTAGCGGACCTTCCTACGAGCAGTACTTC. It codes for CASSPSGPSYEQYF. The full variable domain, its missing parts supplied by reference TRBV18 and TRBJ2-7, is NAGVMQNPRHLVRRRGQEARLRCSPMKGHSHVYWYRQLPEEGLKFMVYLQKENIIDESGMPKERFSAEFPKEGPSILRIQQVVRGDSAAYFCASSPSGPSYEQYFGPGTRLTVT.

A word on this clone: Other DNA sequences in the same sample also yield this CDR3. This chain connects TRBV9 to TRBJ2-7, with D uncertain. Germline values: CDR1 SGDLS, CDR2 YYNGEE. The CDR3 covers 14 residues. V was trimmed by 0 bases and J by 0 bases, leaving 7 bases between them. The CDR3 nucleotides are TGTGCCAGCAGCGTAGACCCAGGCTCCTACGAGCAGTACTTC. As protein: CASSVDPGSYEQYF.

The V call is TRBV7-6, the J call TRBJ2-3; D might be TRBD2 (6 bases). The germline V and J ends were trimmed by 5 bases and 7 bases, with 16 bases remaining between them. There are 14 residues in the CDR3. Germline values: CDR1 SGHVS, CDR2 FNYEAQ. CDR3 in DNA: TGTGCCAGCAGCCCCGGGAGCTCGTCAAATACGCAGTATTTT. This codes for CASSPGSSSNTQYF.

This chain connects TRBV13 to TRBJ2-5, with TRBD2 as a possible D gene (5 bases). In germline, CDR1 is PRHDT, CDR2 FYEKMQ (reference sequence). V lost 5 bases and J 7 bases, leaving 17 bases between the germline ends. This CDR3 is 14 amino acids long. CDR3 DNA sequence: TGTGCCAGCAGCGTCGAACCGATCGGAGGGACCCAGTACTTC. It codes for CASSVEPIGGTQYF.

The chain employs TRBV6-1 and TRBJ1-5; no clear D. The CDR3 is 18 residues long. Germline values: CDR1 MNHNS, CDR2 SASEGT. Trimming removed 2 bases at V and 0 bases at J, with 17 bases between. CDR3 bases: TGTGCCAGCAGTGAACGAGAGGTACTATTGTATAGCAATCAGCCCCAGCATTTT. Translating it yields CASSEREVLLYSNQPQHF.

The rearrangement uses TRBV27 and TRBJ1-1; D is unclear. Germline-derived CDR1 and CDR2 are MNHEY and SMNVEV (reference sequence). V lost 8 bases and J 8 bases, leaving 12 bases between the germline ends. The CDR3 is made up of 11 amino acids. CDR3 in amino acids: CASPPRWEAFF. CDR3 nucleotides: TGTGCCAGCCCTCCCCGGTGGGAAGCTTTCTTT.